This passage covers 3 T cell receptor beta chains from one sample sequenced in a study of cytomegalovirus exposure and HLA in healthy donors. PCR primers comprised 60 Vbeta and 13 Jbeta primers. Data came from immunoSEQ multiplex PCR; TCRdb stores just in-frame clones and leaves some out. The sample includes some 170,000 clones, roughly 76% of them seen just once. Source material: PBMCs. The receptors shown here come from a man aged 60 to 75 in good health and CMV-seronegative.

V usage is TRBV5-1 and J usage is TRBJ2-7; TRBD2 matches 8 bases. Germline CDR1 is SGHRS and CDR2 is YFSETQ. Trimming removed 3 bases from V and 4 bases from J; junction bases left unmatched: 9. The CDR3 is made up of 15 amino acids. CDR3 nucleotides: TGCGCCAGCAGCTCGGACTCCCCGGGAGGGTACGAGCAGTACTTC. It codes for CASSSDSPGGYEQYF.

The chain employs TRBV5-8 and TRBJ1-5; maybe TRBD1 (5 bases). The CDR3 sequence is 13 residues long. CDR1 SGHTS and CDR2 YDEGEE come from the germline V gene. V shed 6 bases and J shed 1 base, with 8 bases lying between them. CDR3 nucleotide sequence: TGTGCCAGCAACGGGGGGAGCAATCAGCCCCAGCATTTT. It translates to CASNGGSNQPQHF.

V is TRBV4-1 and J is TRBJ2-1; 8 bases align to TRBD2. In germline, CDR1 is MGHRA, CDR2 YSYEKL. This CDR3 contains 14 residues. V shed 5 bases, J shed 4 bases, and the junction held 4 bases outside the gene matches. The CDR3 DNA sequence: TGCGCCAGCAGCTTACGGGAGGGTTACAATGAGCAGTTCTTC. It specifies CASSLREGYNEQFF.